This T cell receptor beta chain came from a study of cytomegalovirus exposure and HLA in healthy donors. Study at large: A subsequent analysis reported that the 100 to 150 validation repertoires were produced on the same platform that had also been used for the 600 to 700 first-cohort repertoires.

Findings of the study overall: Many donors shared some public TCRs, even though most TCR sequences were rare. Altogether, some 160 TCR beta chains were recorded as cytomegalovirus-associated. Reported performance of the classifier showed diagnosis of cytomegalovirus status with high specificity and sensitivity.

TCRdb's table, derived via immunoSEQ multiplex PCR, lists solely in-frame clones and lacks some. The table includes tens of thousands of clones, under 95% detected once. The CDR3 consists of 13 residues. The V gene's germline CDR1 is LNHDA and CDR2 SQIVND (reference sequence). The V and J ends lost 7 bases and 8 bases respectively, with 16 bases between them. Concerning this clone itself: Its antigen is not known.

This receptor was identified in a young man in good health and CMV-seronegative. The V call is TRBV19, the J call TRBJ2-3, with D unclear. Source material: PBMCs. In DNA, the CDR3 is TGTGCCAGTACCCCTCACCCCAGAACTACGCAGTATTTT. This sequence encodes CASTPHPRTTQYF.